This T cell receptor beta chain stems from a study of T cell changes during pregnancy in multiple sclerosis. TCRdb keeps only in-frame clones here, not all; method: immunoSEQ multiplex PCR. Of roughly 40,000 clones in the sample, 80% to 85% are singletons; the top ten hold 0.55% to 0.75%. V lost 4 bases and J 5 bases, leaving 8 bases between the germline ends. This CDR3 is 11 amino acids long. Germline V gene data show CDR1 as SQVTM and CDR2 as ANQGSEA. This clone was counted a few times. The chain combines TRBV29-1 with TRBJ1-1; D gene ambiguous. The material was CD4+ T cells from peripheral blood mononuclear cells, obtained before pregnancy. The origin of this receptor is a female donor with multiple sclerosis, enrolled in a pregnancy study. The CDR3 spells CSVVRQTEAFF. The CDR3 DNA sequence: TGCAGCGTTGTTCGTCAGACTGAAGCTTTCTTT.